Listed here are 23 T cell receptor beta chains from one sample, sequenced in a study of blood T cell repertoires in COVID-19. TCRdb's copy holds only in-frame clones and misses some; the assay was immunoSEQ multiplex PCR. The data show 30,000 to 40,000 clones, with about 89% seen just once and 13% held by the top ten. Sequencing used peripheral blood. Source of these receptors: a man aged 65-85 years with active COVID-19.

The chain has TRBV5-4 and TRBJ2-7; 7 bases are a match to TRBD2. The ends lost 0 bases at V and 6 bases at J; junction bases unmatched: 9. There are 15 residues in the CDR3. Germline loops: CDR1 SGHNT, CDR2 YYREEE (reference sequence). The DNA of the CDR3 is TGTGCCAGCAGCTTGGCCCAGGGAGGGGCCAGCGAGCAGTACTTC. It encodes CASSLAQGGASEQYF. The full variable domain, its missing parts supplied by reference TRBV5-4 and TRBJ2-7, is ETGVTQSPTHLIKTRGQQVTLRCSSQSGHNTVSWYQQALGQGPQFIFQYYREEENGRGNFPPRFSGLQFPNYSSELNVNALELDDSALYLCASSLAQGGASEQYFGPGTRLTVT.

The chain links TRBV4-3 to TRBJ2-7; TRBD2 matches 13 bases. Germline CDR1 and CDR2: LGHNA and YSLEER. Unmatched junction bases numbered 17, after V lost 2 bases and J lost 4 bases. This CDR3 region has 20 residues. The DNA for the CDR3 is TGCGCCAGCAGCCAACACCGTTCACTGACGGGACTAGCGGGAACATACGAGCAGTACTTC. Its protein product is CASSQHRSLTGLAGTYEQYF.

The CDR3 region is CASSQDPTKTRSTDTQYF. The CDR3, as DNA: TGTGCCAGCAGCCAAGATCCCACAAAGACTCGAAGCACAGATACGCAGTATTTT. V is TRBV3-1 (or the pseudogene TRBV3-2) and J is TRBJ2-3, with no clear D. Trimming removed 0 bases at V and 0 bases at J, with 16 bases between. CDR1 LGHDT and CDR2 YNNKEL come from the germline V gene (reference sequence). The CDR3 is 18 residues long.

The chain uses TRBV5-4 and TRBJ2-7, with 9 positions matching TRBD2. Trimming cost V 5 bases and J 4 bases; bases outside gene matches: 19. The CDR3 is 18 residues long. Germline V lookup: CDR1 SGHNT, CDR2 YYREEE (reference sequence). The CDR3: CASSRGTLYSGSEYEQYF. For the CDR3, the DNA is TGTGCCAGCAGTCGGGGGACACTCTATAGCGGGAGCGAATACGAGCAGTACTTC.

This chain connects TRBV5-6 to TRBJ2-7; TRBD1 agrees at 9 bases. The CDR3 loop spans 14 amino acids. The junction had 3 bases not matched to a gene; V was cut back by 2 bases and J by 3 bases. Germline CDR1 reads SGHDT; CDR2 reads YYEEEE. CDR3 sequence reads: CASSLQGANYEQYF. CDR3 in DNA: TGTGCCAGCAGCTTACAGGGGGCAAACTACGAGCAGTACTTC. Complete variable domain (other parts from reference TRBV5-6 and TRBJ2-7): DAGVTQSPTHLIKTRGQQVTLRCSPKSGHDTVSWYQQALGQGPQFIFQYYEEEERQRGNFPDRFSGHQFPNYSSELNVNALLLGDSALYLCASSLQGANYEQYFGPGTRLTVT.

The chain recombines TRBV18 with TRBJ2-1, with D tentatively TRBD1 (6 bases). This CDR3 has 13 residues. V was trimmed by 5 bases and J by 10 bases, leaving 15 bases between them. CDR1 and CDR2 from the germline V gene are KGHSH and LQKENI. CDR3: CASSVQQGREQFF. The CDR3, as DNA: TGTGCCAGCTCAGTACAACAGGGTCGGGAGCAGTTCTTC.

This chain connects TRBV27 to TRBJ2-5, with 11 bases fitting TRBD2. With V trimmed by 6 bases and J by 1 base, 4 bases remained unmatched. The germline V gene has CDR1 MNHEY and CDR2 SMNVEV (reference sequence). The CDR3 is made up of 15 amino acids. CDR3 in amino acids: CASRRLAGPQETQYF. CDR3 sequence (DNA): TGTGCCAGCAGGAGACTAGCGGGGCCCCAAGAGACCCAGTACTTC.

The rearrangement joins TRBV24-1 to TRBJ2-3; the D gene is possibly TRBD1 (5 bases). Trimming took off 4 bases at V and 5 bases at J, with 12 bases between the two ends. This CDR3 has 14 amino acids. CDR1 is KGHDR and CDR2 is SFDVKD in the germline V gene. Here the CDR3 DNA reads TGTGCCACCAGTGAGCGGCAGGGTGTAGATACGCAGTATTTT. Its translation is CATSERQGVDTQYF.

This sequence joins TRBV18 and TRBJ2-4, with TRBD2 matching 11 bases. The V and J ends lost 6 bases and 8 bases, in that order; junction bases with no gene match: 6. The CDR3 totals 14 residues. CDR1 and CDR2 (germline): KGHSH, LQKENI. This chain's CDR3 is CASSLAGGPDIQYF. CDR3 DNA sequence: TGTGCCAGCTCGTTAGCGGGAGGGCCTGACATTCAGTACTTC.

The chain uses TRBV6-2 or TRBV6-3 and TRBJ1-5, with TRBD1 as a possible D gene (6 bases). The CDR3 is 15 residues long. V lost 2 bases and J 5 bases, leaving 13 bases between the germline ends. The germline gives CDR1 MNHEY, CDR2 SVGEGT. CDR3 DNA sequence: TGTGCCAGCAGTTACACGGACAGAAGAGATCAGCCCCAGCATTTT. Translating gives CASSYTDRRDQPQHF.

The V and J genes are TRBV9 and TRBJ1-3; 10 bases are shared with TRBD1. Unmatched junction bases numbered 3, after V lost 3 bases and J lost 3 bases. This CDR3 contains 15 residues. In germline, CDR1 is SGDLS, CDR2 YYNGEE. CDR3 bases: TGTGCCAGCAGCGGACAGGGGGCTCGTGGAAACACCATATATTTT. Its protein is CASSGQGARGNTIYF.

This chain joins TRBV6-5 and TRBJ2-5, with D perhaps matching TRBD1 (5 bases). The CDR3 spans 14 residues. The ends were cut back, 5 bases at V and 4 bases at J, with 14 bases in the middle. The germline CDR1 and CDR2 sequences are MNHEY and SVGAGI. The CDR3 is CASSLPGFPETQYF. DNA of the CDR3: TGTGCCAGCAGTCTTCCAGGGTTTCCAGAGACCCAGTACTTC.

Note on this clone: At one of its ends the junction is not consistent with the germline gene, which may arise from a read error. The chain joins TRBV10-2 to TRBJ2-1; TRBD1 matches at 8 bases. CDR1 and CDR2 from the germline V gene are WSHSY and SAAADI. The CDR3 consists of 15 residues. The CDR3, as DNA: TGCGCCAGCAGGGCCGGGACAGGAGCTTACAATGCGCAGTTCTTC. Its protein product is CASRAGTGAYNAQFF.

V gene TRBV4-3 combines with J gene TRBJ1-5; D call uncertain. Trimming took 2 bases from V and 6 from J, leaving 14 bases between them. This CDR3 is built from 15 residues. Germline-derived CDR1 and CDR2 are LGHNA and YSLEER. The CDR3 DNA reads TGCGCCAGCAGCCAATATTTAAATTCGGGTCAGCCCCAGCATTTT. Its protein is CASSQYLNSGQPQHF.

V gene TRBV7-9 combines with J gene TRBJ2-5, with TRBD2 identical over 13 bases. J lost 2 bases, V lost 1 base, and 4 bases had no gene match. CDR3 size: 17 residues. Germline V gene data show CDR1 as SEHNR and CDR2 as FQNEAQ (reference sequence). CDR3 protein: CASSLGTSGSGQETQYF. The CDR3 coding sequence is TGTGCCAGCAGCTTAGGGACTAGCGGGAGTGGGCAAGAGACCCAGTACTTC.

The chain employs TRBV7-2 and TRBJ1-1; 9 positions match TRBD1. Germline CDR1 and CDR2: SGHTA and FQGNSA. The CDR3 contains 14 residues. Trimming at V came to 5 bases and at J to 4 bases, leaving 5 bases not matched to a gene. CDR3 DNA sequence: TGTGCCAGCAGCGTACAGGGGGCCGGCACTGAAGCTTTCTTT. This gives the protein CASSVQGAGTEAFF.

The chain is built from TRBV30 and TRBJ2-7; D is perhaps TRBD1 (6 bases). The CDR3 has 13 amino acids. V gave up 0 bases and J gave up 4 bases, with 10 bases separating them. Germline assignment: CDR1 GTSNPN and CDR2 SVGIG (reference sequence). In DNA form, the CDR3 reads TGTGCCTGGAGTGTAGGGACATCGTACGAGCAGTACTTC. Translation: CAWSVGTSYEQYF.

The chain recombines TRBV7-7 with TRBJ2-2, with TRBD1 identical over 7 bases. Trimming cost V 5 bases and J 8 bases; bases outside gene matches: 8. This CDR3 is built from 14 residues. Germline CDR1 and CDR2: SSHAT and FNYEAQ (reference sequence). The CDR3 protein is CASSLSTGPGELFF. The CDR3 coding sequence is TGTGCCAGCAGCCTCTCGACAGGGCCGGGGGAGCTGTTTTTT. Variable domain in full (rest from reference TRBV7-7 and TRBJ2-2): GAGVSQSPRYKVTKRGQDVTLRCDPISSHATLYWYQQALGQGPEFLTYFNYEAQPDKSGLPSDRFSAERPEGSISTLTIQRTEQRDSAMYRCASSLSTGPGELFFGEGSRLTVL.

The V and J genes are TRBV27 and TRBJ2-1; 10 bases are a match to TRBD2. CDR3 length: 15 residues. The V gene's germline CDR1 is MNHEY and CDR2 SMNVEV (reference sequence). V dropped 6 bases and J dropped 10; count of bases not matched to a gene: 12. CDR3 sequence (DNA): TGTGCCAGCAGCTCAAGCGGGAGGGCCTACGGGGAGCAGTTCTTC. Its translation: CASSSSGRAYGEQFF.

The chain employs TRBV4-2 and TRBJ2-7, with 8 bases lining up with TRBD2. CDR1 is LGHNA and CDR2 is YNFKEQ in the germline V gene. There are 14 residues in the CDR3. The ends lost 2 bases at V and 7 bases at J; junction bases unmatched: 7. CDR3 protein: CASSQSTGGREQYF. CDR3 DNA sequence: TGTGCCAGCAGCCAATCCACCGGCGGGAGGGAGCAGTACTTC.

The chain uses TRBV5-6 and TRBJ1-3, with a weak D call TRBD1 (6 bases). CDR1 and CDR2 (germline): SGHDT, YYEEEE. The length of the CDR3 is 15 residues. V was cut by 3 bases and J by 2 bases, with 12 bases left in between. CDR3 in amino acids: CASSWTTGPGNTIYF. In nucleotides, the CDR3 is TGTGCCAGCAGCTGGACGACAGGCCCTGGAAACACCATATATTTT.

V and J are TRBV4-3 and TRBJ2-1; the match to TRBD1 covers 11 bases. This CDR3 contains 17 residues. Germline values: CDR1 LGHNA, CDR2 YSLEER. J gave up 7 bases and V 1 base, and 9 bases lay outside the gene matches. CDR3 residues: CASSQGGGQGARNEQFF. CDR3 coding DNA: TGCGCCAGCAGCCAAGGGGGAGGACAGGGGGCGCGGAATGAGCAGTTCTTC.

The rearrangement links TRBV19 to TRBJ2-2; 10 positions agree with TRBD2. Germline CDR1 is LNHDA and CDR2 is SQIVND (reference sequence). Trimming at V came to 8 bases and at J to 2 bases, leaving 11 bases not matched to a gene. This CDR3 comprises 17 residues. This chain's CDR3 is CASPLKREGRNTGELFF. CDR3 sequence (DNA): TGTGCCAGTCCCTTGAAGCGGGAGGGCCGTAACACCGGGGAGCTGTTTTTT.